This TCR beta chain was captured in a study of blood T cell repertoires in COVID-19. In the study overall: Donors in the United States, Italy and Spain gave samples during acute or convalescent COVID-19. PBMCs, B-cell-depleted T cells, or T cells were the source of the cDNA or gDNA that made up the material.

Seattle patients were enrolled while actively infected and followed longitudinally. In the source study's methods: Amplifying reference gene primers gave estimates of nucleated cell counts. Sequencing used immunoSEQ multiplex PCR; TCRdb keeps in-frame clones, though not all of them. That table furnishes V, J and clone size, whereas the DNA furnished D and trimming. Of around 150,000 clones listed, roughly 82% are singletons. V lost 6 bases and J lost 6, with 15 bases in between. The germline gives CDR1 SEHNR, CDR2 FQNEAQ (reference sequence). The CDR3 length is 14 residues. Comment on this clone: This same CDR3 is encoded by further DNA sequences in the sample.

Material: peripheral blood. This receptor was taken from a woman in her forties with COVID-19, enrolled during active disease. V is TRBV7-9 and J is TRBJ1-5, with D hard to call. CDR3 region: CASSNTGSGQPQHF. The CDR3, as DNA: TGTGCCAGCAGTAATACGGGGAGCGGTCAGCCCCAGCATTTT.